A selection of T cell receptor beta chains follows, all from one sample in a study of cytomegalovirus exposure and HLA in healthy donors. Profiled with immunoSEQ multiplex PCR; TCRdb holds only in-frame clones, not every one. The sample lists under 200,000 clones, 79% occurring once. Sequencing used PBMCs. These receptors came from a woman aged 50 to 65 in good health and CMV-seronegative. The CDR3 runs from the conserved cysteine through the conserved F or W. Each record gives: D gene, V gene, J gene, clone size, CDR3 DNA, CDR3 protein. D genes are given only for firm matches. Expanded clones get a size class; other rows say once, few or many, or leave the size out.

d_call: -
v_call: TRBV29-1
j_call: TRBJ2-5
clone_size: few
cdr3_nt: TGCAGCGTTGAACGGGGGGCTTTGGGGACCCAGTACTTC
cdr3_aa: CSVERGALGTQYF

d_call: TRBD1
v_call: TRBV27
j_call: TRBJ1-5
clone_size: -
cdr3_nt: TGTGCCAGCAGTTTGTCTCAGGGGGGAGGCAATCAGCCCCAGCATTTT
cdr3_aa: CASSLSQGGGNQPQHF

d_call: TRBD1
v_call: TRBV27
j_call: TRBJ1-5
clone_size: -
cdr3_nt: TGTGCCAGCAGCTCCCTCGGGAGAGGACAGGGTAGCAATCAGCCCCAGCATTTT
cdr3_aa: CASSSLGRGQGSNQPQHF

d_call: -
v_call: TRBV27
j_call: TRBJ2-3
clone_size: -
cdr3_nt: TGTGCCAGCAGTTTAGACTTCCAGGGGGATACGCAGTATTTT
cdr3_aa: CASSLDFQGDTQYF

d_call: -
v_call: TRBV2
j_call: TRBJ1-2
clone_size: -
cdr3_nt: TGTGCCAGCAGTGAAGCGCCGGGACAAGGCTATGGCTACACCTTC
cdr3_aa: CASSEAPGQGYGYTF

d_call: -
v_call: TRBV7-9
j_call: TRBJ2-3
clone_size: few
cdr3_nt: TGTTCCAGCAGCTTAGGGGACAAGGGACACCGTAGCACAGATACGCAGTATTTT
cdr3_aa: CSSSLGDKGHRSTDTQYF

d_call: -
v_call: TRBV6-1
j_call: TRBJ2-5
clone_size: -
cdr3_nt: TGTGCCAGCATTCCTCCAGGGCGACGTATGGAGACCCAGTACTTC
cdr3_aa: CASIPPGRRMETQYF

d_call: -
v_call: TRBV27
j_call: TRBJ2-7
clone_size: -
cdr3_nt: TGTGCCAGCAGTTTTCGGGACTCCTCCGGGGGTAAGCAGTACTTC
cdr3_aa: CASSFRDSSGGKQYF

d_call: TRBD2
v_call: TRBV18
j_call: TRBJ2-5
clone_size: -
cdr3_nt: TGTGCCAGCTCACCCCAAAGGGCGGGGGGATCAGAGACCCAGTACTTC
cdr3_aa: CASSPQRAGGSETQYF

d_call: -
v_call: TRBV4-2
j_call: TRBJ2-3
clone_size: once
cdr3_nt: TGTGCCAGCAGCCAAGATGGCGGGACCAGCACAGATACGCAGTATTTT
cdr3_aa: CASSQDGGTSTDTQYF

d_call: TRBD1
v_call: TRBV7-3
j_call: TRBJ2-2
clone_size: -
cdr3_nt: TGTGCCAGCAGGACCGGGACAGTCGACACCGGGGAGCTGTTTTTT
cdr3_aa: CASRTGTVDTGELFF

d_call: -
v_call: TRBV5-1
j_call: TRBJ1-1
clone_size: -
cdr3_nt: TGCGCCAGCAGCCCCTTCTCCGGGACAAACACTGAAGCTTTCTTT
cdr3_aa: CASSPFSGTNTEAFF

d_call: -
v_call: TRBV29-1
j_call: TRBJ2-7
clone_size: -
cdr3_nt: TGCAGCGCCACCCCGGGACAAGCATACGAGCAGTACTTC
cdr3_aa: CSATPGQAYEQYF

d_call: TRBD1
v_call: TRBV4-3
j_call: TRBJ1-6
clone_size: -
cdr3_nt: TGCGCCAGCAGCCAAGAGGGGACAGGGAGCTCCTATAATTCACCCCTCCACTTT
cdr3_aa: CASSQEGTGSSYNSPLHF

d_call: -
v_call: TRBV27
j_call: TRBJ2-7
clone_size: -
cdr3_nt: TGTGCCGGCAGAGGGCTTCGGGGGTACGAGCAGTACTTC
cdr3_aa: CAGRGLRGYEQYF

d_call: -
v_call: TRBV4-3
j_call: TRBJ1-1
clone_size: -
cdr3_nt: TGCGCCAGCAGCCAAGGGTGGGGGGGGAAAAACACTGAAGCTTTCTTT
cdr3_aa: CASSQGWGGKNTEAFF

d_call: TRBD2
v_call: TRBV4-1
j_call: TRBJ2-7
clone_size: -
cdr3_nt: TGCGCCAGCAGCCATGATAGCGGGGGGTCCTCCTACGAGCAGTACTTC
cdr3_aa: CASSHDSGGSSYEQYF

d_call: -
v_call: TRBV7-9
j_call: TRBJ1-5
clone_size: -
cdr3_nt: TGTGCCAGCAGTCGCGGGGGGCAACCCCAGCATTTT
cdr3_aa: CASSRGGQPQHF

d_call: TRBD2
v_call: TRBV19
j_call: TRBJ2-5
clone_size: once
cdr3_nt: TGTGCCAGTAGTATAGGAGCGGGAGAGGAGACCCAGTACTTC
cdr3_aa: CASSIGAGEETQYF

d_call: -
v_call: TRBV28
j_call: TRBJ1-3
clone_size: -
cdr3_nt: TGTGCCAGCAGTTTATCAGGGGCCACCTCTGGAAACACCATATATTTT
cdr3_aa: CASSLSGATSGNTIYF

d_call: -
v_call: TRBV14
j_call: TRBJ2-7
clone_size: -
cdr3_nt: TGTGCCAGCAGCCAGGGTTCCGGGACTCTTATCTACGAGCAGTACTTC
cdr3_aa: CASSQGSGTLIYEQYF

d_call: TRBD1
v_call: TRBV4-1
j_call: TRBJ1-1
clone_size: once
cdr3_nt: TGCGCCAGCAGCCAAGGGGCCCTAGACAGGGGGCGAACTGAAGCTTTCTTT
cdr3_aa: CASSQGALDRGRTEAFF

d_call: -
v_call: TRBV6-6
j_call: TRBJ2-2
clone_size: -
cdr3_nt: TGTGCCAGCAGTTACTCTCCCACGACTAACACCGGGGAGCTGTTTTTT
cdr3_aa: CASSYSPTTNTGELFF

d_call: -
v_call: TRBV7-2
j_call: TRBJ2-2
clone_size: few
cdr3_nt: TGTGCCAGCAGCTTAGGTGGGAGGCGAACCGGGGAGCTGTTTTTT
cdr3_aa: CASSLGGRRTGELFF

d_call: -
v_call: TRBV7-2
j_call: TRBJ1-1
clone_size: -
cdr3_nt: TGTGCCAGCGGCAACACTGAAGCTTTCTTT
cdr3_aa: CASGNTEAFF

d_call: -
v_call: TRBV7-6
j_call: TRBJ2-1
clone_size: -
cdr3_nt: TGTGCCAGCAGCAGTGCGGAGAGCTCCTACAATGAGCAGTTCTTC
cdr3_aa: CASSSAESSYNEQFF

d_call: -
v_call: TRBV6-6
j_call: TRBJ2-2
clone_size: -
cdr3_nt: TGTGCCAGCAGTTACTTATCCCAGGCCGGGGAGCTGTTTTTT
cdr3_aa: CASSYLSQAGELFF

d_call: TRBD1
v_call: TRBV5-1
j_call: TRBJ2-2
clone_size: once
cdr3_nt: TGCGCCAGCAGGAAACAGGGGGCAGGGACCGGGGAGCTGTTTTTT
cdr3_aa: CASRKQGAGTGELFF

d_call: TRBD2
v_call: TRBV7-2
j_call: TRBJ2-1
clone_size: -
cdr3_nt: TGTGCCAGCAGCCTCTCCGTGACTAGCGGTTACAATGAGCAGTTCTTC
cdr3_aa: CASSLSVTSGYNEQFF

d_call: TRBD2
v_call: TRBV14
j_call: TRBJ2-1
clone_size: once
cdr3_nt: TGTGCCAGCAGCACAACTAGCGGGAGCTACAATGAGCAGTTCTTC
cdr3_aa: CASSTTSGSYNEQFF

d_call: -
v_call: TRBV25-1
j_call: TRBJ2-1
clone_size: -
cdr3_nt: TGTGCCAGCAGTGAATCCCCCAAGTCGGGGTCCAATGAGCAGTTCTTC
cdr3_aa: CASSESPKSGSNEQFF

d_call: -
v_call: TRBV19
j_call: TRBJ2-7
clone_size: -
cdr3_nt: TGTGCCAGTAGTAGAACCGGGAGTGACTACGAGCAGTACTTC
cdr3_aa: CASSRTGSDYEQYF